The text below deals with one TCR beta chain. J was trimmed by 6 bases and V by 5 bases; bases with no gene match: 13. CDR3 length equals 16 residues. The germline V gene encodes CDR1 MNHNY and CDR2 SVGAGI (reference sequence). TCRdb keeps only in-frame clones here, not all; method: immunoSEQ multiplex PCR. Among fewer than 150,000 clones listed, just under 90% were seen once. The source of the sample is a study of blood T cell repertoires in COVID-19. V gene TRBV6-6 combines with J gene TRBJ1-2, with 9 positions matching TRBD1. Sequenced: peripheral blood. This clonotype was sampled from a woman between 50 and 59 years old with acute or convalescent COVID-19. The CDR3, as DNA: TGTGCCAGCAGTCGGGATTCACAGGGGGCTGAGGATGGCTACACCTTC. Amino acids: CASSRDSQGAEDGYTF.